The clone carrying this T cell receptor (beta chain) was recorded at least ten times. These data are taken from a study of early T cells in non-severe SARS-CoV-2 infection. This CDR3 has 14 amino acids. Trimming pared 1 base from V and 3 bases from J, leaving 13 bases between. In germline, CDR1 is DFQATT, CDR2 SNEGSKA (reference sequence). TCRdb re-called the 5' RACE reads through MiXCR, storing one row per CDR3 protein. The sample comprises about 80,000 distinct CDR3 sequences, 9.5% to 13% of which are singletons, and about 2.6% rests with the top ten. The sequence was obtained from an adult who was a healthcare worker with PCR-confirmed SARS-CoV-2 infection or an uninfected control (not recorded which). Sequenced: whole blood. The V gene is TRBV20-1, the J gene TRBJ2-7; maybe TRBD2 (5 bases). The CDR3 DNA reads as TGCAGTGCTAGAGTAGGCGGGCGGCTCTACGAGCAGTACTTC. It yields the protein CSARVGGRLYEQYF.